This TCR beta chain stems from a study of blood T cell repertoires in COVID-19. Study at large: Whether acute or convalescent, the COVID-19 samples came from the United States, Italy and Spain.

The table came from immunoSEQ multiplex PCR; TCRdb's copy has only in-frame clones and leaves some out. The sample contains some 530,000 clones, 80% to 90% of which appear only once. This CDR3 comprises 14 residues. The V gene's germline CDR1 is SGHVS and CDR2 FNYEAQ. The junction had 3 bases not matched to a gene; V was cut back by 1 base and J by 4 bases. The source material was peripheral blood. The chain employs TRBV7-6 and TRBJ1-1; 7 bases are shared with TRBD1. The receptor was derived from a human donor in a cohort sampled during active COVID-19. The CDR3 nucleotides read TGTGCCAGCAGCTTAGAGGGGGCGAGCACTGAAGCTTTCTTT. Translating gives CASSLEGASTEAFF. Looking up the rest from reference TRBV7-6 and TRBJ1-1 gives the full variable domain: GAGVSQSPRYKVTKRGQDVALRCDPISGHVSLYWYRQALGQGPEFLTYFNYEAQQDKSGLPNDRFSAERPEGSISTLTIQRTEQRDSAMYRCASSLEGASTEAFFGQGTRLTVV.